This passage covers 25 T cell receptor beta chains from one sample sequenced in a study of blood T cell repertoires in COVID-19. Method: immunoSEQ multiplex PCR; TCRdb's copy keeps in-frame clones and lacks some. Of some 80,000 clones in the sample, roughly three quarters were seen once. Material: peripheral blood. The receptors shown here come from a man aged 55 to 70 with COVID-19, enrolled during active disease.

The gene calls are TRBV6-5 and TRBJ2-1; TRBD2 is a possible D gene (5 bases). Germline V gene lookup returns CDR1 MNHEY and CDR2 SVGAGI. The ends were cut back, 8 bases at V and 9 bases at J, with 11 bases in the middle. The CDR3 is 11 amino acids. CDR3 in amino acids: CASAGGTEQFF. The CDR3 region has the DNA TGTGCCAGCGCTGGAGGCACTGAGCAGTTCTTC.

The table lists this clone with a count of one. The chain couples TRBV7-8 to TRBJ2-2; TRBD2 aligns across 8 bases. Trimming at V came to 2 bases and at J to 6 bases, leaving 8 bases not matched to a gene. This CDR3 is 16 amino acids long. Germline V gene lookup returns CDR1 SGHVS and CDR2 FQNEAQ. In nucleotides, the CDR3 is TGTGCCAGCAGCTTAAGTCGTCGGGAGGGGTCCGGGGAGCTGTTTTTT. Residues: CASSLSRREGSGELFF.

This clone appeared a single time. The gene calls are TRBV9 and TRBJ2-3; 8 nucleotides line up with TRBD2. CDR1 is SGDLS, CDR2 YYNGEE, per germline. This CDR3 has 18 amino acids. The V gene end was trimmed by 3 bases and the J gene end by 2 bases; junction bases not matched to a gene: 14. CDR3 DNA: TGTGCCAGCAGCGCCCAAGCGGGGGCCCTCTTTTACACAGATACGCAGTATTTT. Its translation is CASSAQAGALFYTDTQYF.

With respect to this clone: The same CDR3 can be traced to other DNA sequences in this sample. The CDR3 sequence: CASSLGGEGGYTF. The CDR3, as DNA: TGTGCCAGCAGCTTAGGGGGGGAGGGGGGCTACACCTTC. The rearrangement joins TRBV11-2 to TRBJ1-2; D possibly corresponds to TRBD1 (5 bases). The germline V gene encodes CDR1 SGHAT and CDR2 FQNNGV. The CDR3 contains 13 residues. V dropped 1 base and J dropped 8 bases, with 11 bases sitting between them.

The rearrangement joins TRBV27 to TRBJ2-1, with TRBD2 matching 7 bases. Germline V gene lookup returns CDR1 MNHEY and CDR2 SMNVEV (reference sequence). The CDR3 has 16 amino acids. After removal of 0 bases from V and 0 bases from J, the junction contained 2 bases not matched to a gene. CDR3 residues: CASSLSSGFSYNEQFF. CDR3 nucleotide sequence: TGTGCCAGCAGTTTATCTAGCGGGTTCTCCTACAATGAGCAGTTCTTC.

The chain is built from TRBV11-2 and TRBJ2-6, with 7 positions matching TRBD2. The CDR3 is made up of 14 amino acids. V lost 5 bases to trimming and J lost 10 bases; unmatched junction nucleotides: 8. Per germline, CDR1 SGHAT and CDR2 FQNNGV. CDR3 nucleotides: TGTGCCAGCAGCGGGGGAGGGACGGTGAACGTCCTGACTTTC. Protein product: CASSGGGTVNVLTF.

This clone was observed once. The gene calls are TRBV10-3 and TRBJ1-6; 9 bases are a match to TRBD1. The CDR3 covers 15 residues. From germline, CDR1 is ENHRY and CDR2 SYGVKD. V lost 7 bases to trimming and J lost 9 bases; unmatched junction nucleotides: 10. The CDR3 here is CAITPDRGVSSPLHF. In DNA form, the CDR3 reads TGTGCCATCACCCCGGACAGGGGAGTTTCTTCACCCCTCCACTTT.

This chain connects TRBV14 to TRBJ2-4, with D maybe TRBD2 (5 bases). Per germline, CDR1 SGHDN and CDR2 FVKESK. Between the trimmed V and J ends, which lost 1 base and 6 bases, there was a span of 16 bases. The CDR3 is made up of 16 amino acids. The CDR3 bases are TGTGCCAGCAGCCAAGCTCCACTCGGGGTCGGAAACATTCAGTACTTC. Translation: CASSQAPLGVGNIQYF.

This sequence joins TRBV5-1 and TRBJ2-1; TRBD2 matches 13 bases. The CDR3 has 15 residues. The V segment lost 4 bases and the J segment 2 bases; nucleotides outside the gene matches: 0. CDR1 SGHRS and CDR2 YFSETQ come from the germline V gene. In DNA, the CDR3 is TGCGCCAGCAGCACTAGCGGGAGGGCCTACAATGAGCAGTTCTTC. Encoded protein: CASSTSGRAYNEQFF.

The CDR3 DNA is TGTGCCAGCAGCTTAGCTGTCTGGGCCTATGGGGAAAAACTGTTTTTT. Protein product: CASSLAVWAYGEKLFF. This chain joins TRBV7-2 and TRBJ1-4; D not resolved. There are 16 residues in the CDR3. Germline V lookup: CDR1 SGHTA, CDR2 FQGNSA. The germline V and J ends were trimmed by 0 bases and 8 bases, with 16 bases remaining between them.

The rearrangement links TRBV5-3 to TRBJ2-7; TRBD1 aligns across 11 bases. TRBV5-3 is an open reading frame whose function is uncertain. Germline trimming cut 3 bases from V and 5 bases from J; bases unmatched to any gene: 4. CDR3 size: 14 residues. The CDR3: CARSWDRGWDEQYF. The DNA for the CDR3 is TGTGCCAGAAGCTGGGACAGGGGGTGGGACGAGCAGTACTTC.

This clone has more than one count but fewer than ten. The chain recombines TRBV7-8 with TRBJ2-7, with 8 nucleotides matching TRBD2. Germline values: CDR1 SGHVS, CDR2 FQNEAQ. The CDR3 totals 13 residues. V shed 6 bases, J shed 4 bases, and the junction held 5 bases outside the gene matches. CDR3 region: CASRAGGRYEQYF. CDR3 bases: TGTGCCAGCAGGGCGGGGGGCCGGTACGAGCAGTACTTC.

This clone was counted a single time. The rearrangement links TRBV30 to TRBJ2-2; D call uncertain. The CDR3 is 17 amino acids. The V gene lost 0 bases and the J gene lost 0 bases, with 14 bases spanning the gap. Germline V gene sequence: CDR1 GTSNPN, CDR2 SVGIG (reference sequence). CDR3 nucleotides: TGTGCCTGGAGTGTAAAGGCGGCTGTTACGAACACCGGGGAGCTGTTTTTT. This translates into CAWSVKAAVTNTGELFF.

This clone was detected ten times or more. The gene calls are TRBV5-5 and TRBJ1-2, with D possibly matching TRBD1 (6 bases). The CDR3 covers 14 residues. Trimming shortened V by 3 bases and J by 2 bases, and 11 bases separated the two germline ends. Germline V gene lookup returns CDR1 SGHKS and CDR2 YYEKEE (reference sequence). The CDR3 DNA is TGTGCCAGCAGCTCTTCCGACAGGAACTATGGCTACACCTTC. Its protein product is CASSSSDRNYGYTF.

Points on this clone: An end of the junction differs from the germline gene, which may be a read error. V usage is TRBV7-9 and J usage is TRBJ2-3; D gene ambiguous. The CDR3 length is 12 residues. Germline V gene sequence: CDR1 SEHNR, CDR2 FQNEAQ (reference sequence). The CDR3 spells CASTAYTDTQCF. Here the CDR3 DNA reads TGTGCCAGCACGGCCTACACAGATACGCAGTGTTTT.

V and J are TRBV5-1 and TRBJ1-5; TRBD1 might be the D (6 bases). The V gene lost 0 bases and the J gene lost 6 bases, with 13 bases spanning the gap. The CDR3 loop spans 15 amino acids. Germline assignment: CDR1 SGHRS and CDR2 YFSETQ. CDR3 amino acids: CASSLETGTGQPQHF. CDR3 nucleotide sequence: TGCGCCAGCAGCTTGGAAACAGGGACGGGTCAGCCCCAGCATTTT.

This chain links TRBV3-1 (or the pseudogene TRBV3-2) with TRBJ1-5; 7 nucleotides match TRBD1. CDR3 length equals 17 residues. The V gene's germline CDR1 is LGHDT and CDR2 YNNKEL (reference sequence). V shed 4 bases, J shed 2 bases, and the junction held 11 bases outside the gene matches. The CDR3, as DNA: TGTGCCAGCAGCCTCGCGGGGAACAGGGGCGGCAATCAGCCCCAGCATTTT. The encoded protein is CASSLAGNRGGNQPQHF.

V and J are TRBV14 and TRBJ2-1; D is possibly TRBD2 (5 bases). The CDR3 loop spans 12 amino acids. V shed 3 bases and J shed 10 bases, with 10 bases lying between them. Germline V gene data show CDR1 as SGHDN and CDR2 as FVKESK. CDR3: CASSHSGWEQFF. In DNA, the CDR3 is TGTGCCAGCAGCCATTCGGGATGGGAGCAGTTCTTC.

The chain employs TRBV11-2 and TRBJ2-5; a weak D match, TRBD1 (5 bases). The germline V gene encodes CDR1 SGHAT and CDR2 FQNNGV. The CDR3 runs 13 residues. V lost 5 bases and J 2 bases, leaving 9 bases between the germline ends. The CDR3 loop reads CASSPTVQETQYF. The CDR3, as DNA: TGTGCCAGCAGCCCGACAGTACAAGAGACCCAGTACTTC.

The V call is TRBV19, the J call TRBJ2-3, with 8 bases that match TRBD1. Germline CDR1 and CDR2: LNHDA and SQIVND (reference sequence). The CDR3 extends over 13 amino acids. The ends lost 5 bases at V and 4 bases at J; junction bases unmatched: 2. Here the CDR3 reads CASSAQGADTQYF. CDR3 DNA sequence: TGTGCCAGTAGTGCACAGGGGGCAGATACGCAGTATTTT.

The chain recombines TRBV6-6 with TRBJ2-7; TRBD1 matches 10 bases. The ends lost 6 bases at V and 0 bases at J; junction bases unmatched: 2. CDR3 length: 14 residues. Germline V gives CDR1 MNHNY, CDR2 SVGAGI (reference sequence). The DNA for the CDR3 is TGTGCCAGCAGGACAGGGGGCGGCTCCTACGAGCAGTACTTC. Its protein is CASRTGGGSYEQYF.

This chain uses TRBV28 with TRBJ1-5; D possibly corresponds to TRBD1 (5 bases). From germline, CDR1 is MDHEN and CDR2 SYDVKM. V was shortened by 4 bases and J by 7 bases, with 8 bases between the two germline ends. CDR3 length: 12 amino acids. The CDR3 spells CASSSRQQPQHF. CDR3 bases: TGTGCCAGCAGTTCCCGACAGCAGCCCCAGCATTTT.

This chain uses TRBV4-1 with TRBJ1-1, with no clear D. V was trimmed by 0 bases and J by 1 base, leaving 6 bases between them. Per the germline V gene, CDR1 is MGHRA and CDR2 is YSYEKL. The CDR3 consists of 14 residues. This CDR3 reads CASSQDLANTEAFF. In nucleotides, the CDR3 is TGCGCCAGCAGCCAAGATCTGGCGAACACTGAAGCTTTCTTT.

This clone has only a few counts. The gene calls are TRBV6-6 and TRBJ1-2, with TRBD1 matching over 11 bases. CDR3 size: 14 residues. Losses at the gene ends were 5 bases for V and 14 bases for J; bases not matched to a gene: 13. Germline CDR1 reads MNHNY; CDR2 reads SVGAGI (reference sequence). The CDR3 sequence: CASSRVPGQGDETF. Written as DNA, the CDR3 is TGTGCCAGCAGTCGGGTCCCGGGACAGGGGGACGAGACCTTC.

This clone was detected only a few times. The chain employs TRBV12-3 or TRBV12-4 and TRBJ1-5, with 7 bases matching TRBD1. This CDR3 contains 13 residues. J was trimmed by 4 bases and V by 7 bases; bases with no gene match: 4. The CDR3 bases are TGTGCCAGCATCGGGACAGTGAATCAGCCCCAGCATTTT. It translates to CASIGTVNQPQHF.